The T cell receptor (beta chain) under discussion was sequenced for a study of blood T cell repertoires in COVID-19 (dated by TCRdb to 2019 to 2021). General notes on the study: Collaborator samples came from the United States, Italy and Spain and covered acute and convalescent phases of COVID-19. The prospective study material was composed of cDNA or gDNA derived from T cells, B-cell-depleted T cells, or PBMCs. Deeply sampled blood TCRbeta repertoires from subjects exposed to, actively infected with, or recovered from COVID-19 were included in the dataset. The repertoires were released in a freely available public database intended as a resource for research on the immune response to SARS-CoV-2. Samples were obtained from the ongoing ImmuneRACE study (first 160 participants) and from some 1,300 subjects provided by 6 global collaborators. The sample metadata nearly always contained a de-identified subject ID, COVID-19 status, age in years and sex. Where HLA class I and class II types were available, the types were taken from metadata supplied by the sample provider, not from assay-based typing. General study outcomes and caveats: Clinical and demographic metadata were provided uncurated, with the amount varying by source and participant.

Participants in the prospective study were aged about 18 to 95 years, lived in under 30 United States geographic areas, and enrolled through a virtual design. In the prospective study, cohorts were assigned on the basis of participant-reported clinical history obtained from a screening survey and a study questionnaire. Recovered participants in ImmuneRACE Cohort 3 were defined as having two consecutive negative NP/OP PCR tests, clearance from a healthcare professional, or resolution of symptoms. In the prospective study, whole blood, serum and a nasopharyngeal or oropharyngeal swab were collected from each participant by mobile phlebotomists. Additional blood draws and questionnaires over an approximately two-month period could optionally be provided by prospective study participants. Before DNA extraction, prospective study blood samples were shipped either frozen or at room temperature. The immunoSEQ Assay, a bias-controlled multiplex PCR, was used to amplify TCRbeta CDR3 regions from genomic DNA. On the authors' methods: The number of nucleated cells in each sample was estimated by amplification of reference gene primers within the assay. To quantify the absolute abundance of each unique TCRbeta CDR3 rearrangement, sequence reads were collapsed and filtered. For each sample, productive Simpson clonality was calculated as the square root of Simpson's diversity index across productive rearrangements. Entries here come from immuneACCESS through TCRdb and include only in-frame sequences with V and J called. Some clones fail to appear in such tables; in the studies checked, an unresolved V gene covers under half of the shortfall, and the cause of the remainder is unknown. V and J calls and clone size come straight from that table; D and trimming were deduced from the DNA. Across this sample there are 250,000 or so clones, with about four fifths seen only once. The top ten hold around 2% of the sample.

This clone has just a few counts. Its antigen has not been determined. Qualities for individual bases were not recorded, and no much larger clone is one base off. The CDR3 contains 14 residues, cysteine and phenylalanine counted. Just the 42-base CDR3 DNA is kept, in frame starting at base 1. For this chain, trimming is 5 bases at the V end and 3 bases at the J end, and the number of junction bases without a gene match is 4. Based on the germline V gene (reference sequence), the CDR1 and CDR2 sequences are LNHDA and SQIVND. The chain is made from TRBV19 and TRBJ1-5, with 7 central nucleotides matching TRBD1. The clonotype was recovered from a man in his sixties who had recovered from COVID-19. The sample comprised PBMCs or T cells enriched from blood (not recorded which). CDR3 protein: CASSPGQPNQPQHF. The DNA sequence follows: TGTGCCAGTAGTCCGGGACAGCCCAATCAGCCCCAGCATTTT.